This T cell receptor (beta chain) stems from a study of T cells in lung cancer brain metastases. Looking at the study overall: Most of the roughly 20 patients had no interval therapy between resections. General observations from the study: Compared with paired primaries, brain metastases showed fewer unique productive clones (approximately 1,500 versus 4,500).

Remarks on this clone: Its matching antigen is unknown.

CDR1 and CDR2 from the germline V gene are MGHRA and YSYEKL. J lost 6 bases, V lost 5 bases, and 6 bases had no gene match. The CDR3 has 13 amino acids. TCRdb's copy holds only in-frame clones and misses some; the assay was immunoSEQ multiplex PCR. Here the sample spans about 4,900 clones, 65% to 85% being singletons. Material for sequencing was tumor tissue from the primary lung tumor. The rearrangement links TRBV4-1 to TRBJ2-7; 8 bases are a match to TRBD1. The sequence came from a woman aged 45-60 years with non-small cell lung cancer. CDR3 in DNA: TGCGCCAGCAGCTATCACAGGGGGAGCGAGCAGTACTTC. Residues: CASSYHRGSEQYF.